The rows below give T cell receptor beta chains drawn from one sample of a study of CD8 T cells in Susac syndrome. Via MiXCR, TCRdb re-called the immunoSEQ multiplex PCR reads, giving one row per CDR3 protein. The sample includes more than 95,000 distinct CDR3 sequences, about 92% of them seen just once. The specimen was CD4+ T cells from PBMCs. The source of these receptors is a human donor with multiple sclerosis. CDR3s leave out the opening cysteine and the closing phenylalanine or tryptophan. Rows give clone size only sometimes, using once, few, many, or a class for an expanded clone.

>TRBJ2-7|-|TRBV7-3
ASSVSGDHYEQY
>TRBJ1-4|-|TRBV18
ASSPIGNEKLF
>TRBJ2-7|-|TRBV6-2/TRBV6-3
ASGRGPPYEQY
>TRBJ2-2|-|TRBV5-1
ASSSGTSSGELF
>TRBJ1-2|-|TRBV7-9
ASSPPGGGEEGYT
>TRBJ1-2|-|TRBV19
ASTQGQEAYT
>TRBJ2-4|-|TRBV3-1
ASSQESETY
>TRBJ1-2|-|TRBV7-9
ASSLLATAYGYT
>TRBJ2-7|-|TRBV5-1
ASRESANEQY
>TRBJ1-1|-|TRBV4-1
ASSPAGFGGLPEAF
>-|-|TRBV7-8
ASSLVFETGPNQF
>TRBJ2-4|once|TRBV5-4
ASSLSGSGPKNIQY
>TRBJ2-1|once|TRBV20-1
SAGGGQHNEQF
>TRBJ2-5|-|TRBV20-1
SARESGGFPQY
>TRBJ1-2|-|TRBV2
ASSGLVGGGYT
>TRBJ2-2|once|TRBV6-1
ASRGLAGATSTGELF
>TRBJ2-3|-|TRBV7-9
ASSSRTGGGDTQY
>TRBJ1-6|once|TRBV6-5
ASTYNEASSYNSPLH
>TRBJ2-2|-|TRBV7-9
ASSLGTGSGELF
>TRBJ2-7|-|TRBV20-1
SASKGQGWNEQY
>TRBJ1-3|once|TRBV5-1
ASSSDGGVGNTIY
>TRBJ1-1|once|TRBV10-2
ASTGGPNTEAF
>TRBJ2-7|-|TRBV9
ASSISPGRFFEQY
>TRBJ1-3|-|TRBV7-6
ASSPGGSSGNTIY
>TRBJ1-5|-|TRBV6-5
ASSYFHPGASNQPQH
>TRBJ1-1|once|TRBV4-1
ASSQETPRVTEAF
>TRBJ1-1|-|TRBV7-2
ASSTRQGWTEAF
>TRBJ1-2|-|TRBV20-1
SAETGVSRYGYT
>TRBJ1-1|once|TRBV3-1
ASSQGTGGSEAF
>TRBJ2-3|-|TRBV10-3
ATGTSTDTQY
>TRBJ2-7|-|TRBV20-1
SARGRFHGYEQY
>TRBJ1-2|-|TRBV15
ATSRDAGIYGYT
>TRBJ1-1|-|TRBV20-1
SARDGGKENTEAF
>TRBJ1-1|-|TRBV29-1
SVRQGGAEAF
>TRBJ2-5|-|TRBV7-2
ASSLRWLRAETQY
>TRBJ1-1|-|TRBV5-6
ASSFYSQNTEAF
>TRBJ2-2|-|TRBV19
ASSEGSNTGELF
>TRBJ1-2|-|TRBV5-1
ASSLEGVGGYT
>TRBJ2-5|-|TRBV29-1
SVEDWQYSQY
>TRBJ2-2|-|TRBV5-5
ASRGTDANTGELF
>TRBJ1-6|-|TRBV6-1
ATGQDNSPLH
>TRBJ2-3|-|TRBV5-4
ASSLARASGGDTQY
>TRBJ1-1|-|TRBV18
ASSPDITEAF
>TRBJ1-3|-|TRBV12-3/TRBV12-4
ASSLERGYSGNTIY
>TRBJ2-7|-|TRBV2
ASRREGYEQY
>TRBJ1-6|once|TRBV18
ASSQLGQGQNSPLH
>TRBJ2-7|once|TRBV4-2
ASSQEGGVLGEQY
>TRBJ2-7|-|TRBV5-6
ASSLRVGPRY
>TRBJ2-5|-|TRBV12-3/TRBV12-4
ASSSLDRGPKETQY
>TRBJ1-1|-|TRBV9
ASSPLDTPLEAF
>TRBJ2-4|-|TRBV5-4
ASSGGKNIQY
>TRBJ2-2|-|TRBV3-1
ASSQDYWTGEGGELF
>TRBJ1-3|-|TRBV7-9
ALQGEAGNTIY
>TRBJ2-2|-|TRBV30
AWSERYTGELF
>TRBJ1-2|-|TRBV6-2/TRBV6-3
ASTPRDKRHYGYT